The clone carrying this TCR beta chain was counted ten times or more. What it binds is not known. The TCR beta CDR3 regions underwent amplification from RNA transcripts. RT-PCR with HTBI primers came first, then second-round multiplex PCR. TCRdb passed the multiplex PCR reads through MiXCR, listing each CDR3 protein once. The sample has 650,000 to 900,000 distinct CDR3 sequences; 35% to 50% are singletons. Germline V gene lookup returns CDR1 SGHVS and CDR2 FQNEAQ. This CDR3 region has 12 residues. V lost 1 base and J 7 bases, leaving 4 bases between the germline ends. Serum thyroxine and TRAb, along with clinical symptoms, thyroid ultrasound and orbital computed tomography, were what diagnosis relied on. This sample is drawn from a study of Graves' ophthalmopathy and Graves' hyperthyroidism. Study conclusions and caveats: Blood samples also showed most expanded thyroid clonotypes exceeding 0.001 frequency. Predictions made by the model for ophthalmopathy progression reached 65% to 71% sensitivity and just under 75% specificity. A model built from 13 signatures distinguished ophthalmopathy from stable hyperthyroidism with 87.88% sensitivity and 70% to 84% specificity.

The receptor comes from an adult man with Graves' ophthalmopathy. Source material: peripheral blood. The J gene is TRBJ2-2, the V gene TRBV7-8; the D is unclear. The CDR3 DNA reads TGTGCCAGCAGCTTAGTGGACGGGGAGCTGTTTTTT. It translates to CASSLVDGELFF.